This is a list of T cell receptor beta chains from one sample in a study of cytomegalovirus exposure and HLA in healthy donors. Here immunoSEQ multiplex PCR was the method, and the copy in TCRdb shows in-frame clones only, minus some. Of a few hundred thousand clones in the sample, roughly 80% were seen once. The sequencing input was PBMCs. The source of these receptors is a girl aged 10-17 years in good health and CMV-seronegative. Each CDR3 is given without its conserved first and last residue. A D gene is named only where the DNA matches it firmly.

d_gene: -
v_gene: TRBV5-6
j_gene: TRBJ2-3
CDR3aa: ASGGAGSTDTQY

d_gene: -
v_gene: TRBV18
j_gene: TRBJ1-5
CDR3aa: ASSPQRAGGNQPQH

d_gene: TRBD1
v_gene: TRBV5-1
j_gene: TRBJ1-1
CDR3aa: ASSPTGTRRTEAF

d_gene: -
v_gene: TRBV4-3
j_gene: TRBJ2-7
CDR3aa: ASSQGAHARAALEQY

d_gene: -
v_gene: TRBV2
j_gene: TRBJ2-4
CDR3aa: ASSEDSKHIQY

d_gene: TRBD1
v_gene: TRBV7-9
j_gene: TRBJ1-6
CDR3aa: ASSFEGAINSPLH

d_gene: TRBD1
v_gene: TRBV6-5
j_gene: TRBJ1-1
CDR3aa: ASSYWTGDTEAF

d_gene: -
v_gene: TRBV29-1
j_gene: -
CDR3aa: SVATGQVDEQY

d_gene: -
v_gene: TRBV27
j_gene: TRBJ2-7
CDR3aa: ASSPGPDYEQY

d_gene: -
v_gene: TRBV5-4
j_gene: TRBJ2-1
CDR3aa: ASSLSSTESEQF

d_gene: -
v_gene: TRBV5-4
j_gene: TRBJ1-4
CDR3aa: ASSSTHANEKLF

d_gene: -
v_gene: TRBV30
j_gene: TRBJ1-6
CDR3aa: AWGSSYNSPLH

d_gene: -
v_gene: TRBV29-1
j_gene: TRBJ2-1
CDR3aa: SVEGREEAPNEQF

d_gene: TRBD2
v_gene: TRBV9
j_gene: TRBJ2-1
CDR3aa: ASSAPGLAFNEQF

d_gene: -
v_gene: TRBV7-9
j_gene: TRBJ1-6
CDR3aa: ASSPSGGGPNSPLH

d_gene: -
v_gene: TRBV27
j_gene: TRBJ1-6
CDR3aa: ASSLSLQGSSPLH

d_gene: TRBD1
v_gene: TRBV28
j_gene: TRBJ2-7
CDR3aa: ASRTGTGAYEQY

d_gene: -
v_gene: TRBV28
j_gene: TRBJ2-1
CDR3aa: ASSFGATNEQF

d_gene: -
v_gene: TRBV5-1
j_gene: -
CDR3aa: ASKAQGNLYEQY

d_gene: -
v_gene: TRBV27
j_gene: TRBJ1-4
CDR3aa: ASSSGIGGGEKLF

d_gene: -
v_gene: TRBV30
j_gene: -
CDR3aa: AWSLRDRGFYEQY

d_gene: -
v_gene: TRBV19
j_gene: TRBJ2-7
CDR3aa: ASSIILGSINEQY

d_gene: -
v_gene: TRBV6-6
j_gene: TRBJ1-3
CDR3aa: ASSHRTVSGNTIY

d_gene: TRBD1
v_gene: TRBV7-8
j_gene: TRBJ1-1
CDR3aa: ASSLNGNRGTEAF

d_gene: -
v_gene: TRBV19
j_gene: TRBJ1-1
CDR3aa: ASSGRRVWNTEAF

d_gene: -
v_gene: TRBV5-1
j_gene: TRBJ1-2
CDR3aa: ASVPTAGANLYGYT

d_gene: TRBD1
v_gene: TRBV9
j_gene: TRBJ2-3
CDR3aa: ASSGPTGNTDTQY

d_gene: -
v_gene: TRBV6-6
j_gene: TRBJ1-1
CDR3aa: ASSDGQNTEAF

d_gene: -
v_gene: TRBV9
j_gene: TRBJ2-5
CDR3aa: ASSPRLGETQY

d_gene: -
v_gene: TRBV19
j_gene: TRBJ1-5
CDR3aa: ASRHYSNQPQH

d_gene: TRBD1
v_gene: TRBV5-8
j_gene: TRBJ2-1
CDR3aa: ASSSSGTGNNEQF

d_gene: TRBD1
v_gene: TRBV4-2
j_gene: TRBJ2-6
CDR3aa: ASSQAQGWDRDSGANVLT

d_gene: -
v_gene: TRBV15
j_gene: TRBJ1-1
CDR3aa: ATSRDLQAEAF

d_gene: TRBD1
v_gene: TRBV7-2
j_gene: TRBJ1-5
CDR3aa: ASRRPPHRGHGSNQPQH

d_gene: -
v_gene: TRBV4-3
j_gene: TRBJ2-3
CDR3aa: ASSTRGPTDTQY